This T cell receptor (beta chain) was profiled in a study of graft-versus-host responses after intestinal transplantation. Looking at the study overall: Each transplant was multivisceral, liver-intestinal, or isolated intestinal. Recipients uniformly received anti-thymocyte globulin induction, followed by tacrolimus and steroids for 3 to 4 years. The study's findings and limits: Early declines in HvG clones that occurred post-transplant were associated with peak circulating GvH clone levels. Analysis identified GvH clones in recipient marrow, with some appearing first in ileum or blood.

Germline V gene sequence: CDR1 SGDLS, CDR2 YYNGEE. CDR3 length: 17 residues. Losses at the gene ends were 2 bases for V and 2 bases for J; bases not matched to a gene: 10. Comment on this clone: The antigen remains undetermined.

Some clones are missing from TCRdb's copy, which holds only in-frame ones; the method was immunoSEQ multiplex PCR. Here the sample spans some 88,000 clones, roughly 91% being singletons. The V call is TRBV9, the J call TRBJ2-5; 9 bases fit TRBD2. Sequencing used unstimulated CD8+ T cells sorted from spleen or lymph node cells, obtained before intestinal transplant. The TCR was taken from a human donor who received an intestinal transplant. In DNA form, the CDR3 reads TGTGCCAGCAGCGTGGGAGGTAGCGGGGGTGTTCAAGAGACCCAGTACTTC. Translating it yields CASSVGGSGGVQETQYF.